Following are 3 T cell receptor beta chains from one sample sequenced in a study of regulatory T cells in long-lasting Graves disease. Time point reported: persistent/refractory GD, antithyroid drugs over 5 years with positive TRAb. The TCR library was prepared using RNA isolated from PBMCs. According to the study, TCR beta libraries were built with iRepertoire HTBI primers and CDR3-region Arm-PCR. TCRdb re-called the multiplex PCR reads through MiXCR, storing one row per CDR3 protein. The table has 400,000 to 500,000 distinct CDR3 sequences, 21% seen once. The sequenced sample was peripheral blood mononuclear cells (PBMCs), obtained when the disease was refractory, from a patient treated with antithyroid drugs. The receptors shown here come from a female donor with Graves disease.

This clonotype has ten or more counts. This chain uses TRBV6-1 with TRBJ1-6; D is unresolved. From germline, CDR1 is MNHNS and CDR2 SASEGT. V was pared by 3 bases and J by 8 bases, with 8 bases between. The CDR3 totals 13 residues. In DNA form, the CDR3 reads TGTGCCAGCAGTGATGCGTCCGATTCACCCCTCCACTTT. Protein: CASSDASDSPLHF.

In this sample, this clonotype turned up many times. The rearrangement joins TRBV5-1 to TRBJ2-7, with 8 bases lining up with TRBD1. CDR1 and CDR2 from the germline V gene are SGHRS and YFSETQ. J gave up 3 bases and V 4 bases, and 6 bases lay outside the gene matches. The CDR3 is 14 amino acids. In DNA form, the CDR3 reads TGCGCCAGCAGCGAACGGGACAGGATCTACGAGCAGTACTTC. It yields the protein CASSERDRIYEQYF.

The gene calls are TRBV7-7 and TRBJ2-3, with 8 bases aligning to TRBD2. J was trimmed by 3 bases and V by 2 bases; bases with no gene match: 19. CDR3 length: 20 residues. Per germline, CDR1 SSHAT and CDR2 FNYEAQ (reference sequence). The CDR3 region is CASSLSGGLTGLFSTDTQYF. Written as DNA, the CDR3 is TGTGCCAGCAGCTTATCGGGAGGGCTAACGGGTCTTTTTTCGACAGATACGCAGTATTTT.